The 30 T cell receptor beta chains reported below all come from one sample, sequenced in a study of blood T cell repertoires in COVID-19. Some clones are missing from TCRdb's copy, which holds only in-frame ones; the method was immunoSEQ multiplex PCR. The sample holds around 330,000 clones, around nine tenths seen once. The sample comprised PBMCs or T cells enriched from blood (not recorded which). These receptors came from a man aged 60-69 years who had recovered from COVID-19.

The chain links TRBV7-9 to TRBJ2-7; weak D call: TRBD1 (6 bases). The CDR3 has 13 amino acids. V was shortened by 2 bases and J by 5 bases, with 10 bases between the two germline ends. Germline lookup yields CDR1 SEHNR and CDR2 FQNEAQ (reference sequence). The CDR3 loop is CASSLQQGHEQYF. The CDR3 DNA sequence: TGTGCCAGCAGCTTACAACAGGGCCACGAGCAGTACTTC.

This clone was counted once. The chain recombines TRBV4-2 with TRBJ1-2, with no clear D. This CDR3 has 15 residues. Trimming removed 0 bases at V and 2 bases at J, with 10 bases between. Germline V gene sequence: CDR1 LGHNA, CDR2 YNFKEQ. DNA of the CDR3: TGTGCCAGCAGCCAAGATCCTAGGAGAAACTATGGCTACACCTTC. Amino acid sequence: CASSQDPRRNYGYTF.

The chain has TRBV10-3 and TRBJ2-7; D gene unclear. The V gene lost 2 bases and the J gene lost 5 bases, with 13 bases spanning the gap. The CDR3 length is 14 residues. From germline, CDR1 is ENHRY and CDR2 SYGVKD. CDR3 coding DNA: TGTGCCATCAGTGAGCAAGAGTTTAAGAACGAGCAGTACTTC. Residues: CAISEQEFKNEQYF.

This chain links TRBV4-2 with TRBJ2-1, with TRBD2 matching over 9 bases. The junction had 9 bases not matched to a gene; V was cut back by 4 bases and J by 5 bases. The CDR3 is made up of 16 amino acids. Germline V gene data show CDR1 as LGHNA and CDR2 as YNFKEQ. This chain's CDR3 is CASSPRLAVSDNEQFF. CDR3 DNA: TGTGCCAGCAGCCCACGACTAGCGGTTTCGGACAATGAGCAGTTCTTC.

This clone is a singleton in its sample. V usage is TRBV7-9 and J usage is TRBJ1-2; weak D call: TRBD1 (5 bases). Germline values: CDR1 SEHNR, CDR2 FQNEAQ (reference sequence). The CDR3 covers 14 residues. V was cut by 3 bases and J by 4 bases, with 12 bases left in between. This chain's CDR3 is CASSLLGQSYGYTF. DNA for the CDR3: TGTGCCAGCAGCTTGCTGGGGCAGTCCTATGGCTACACCTTC.

Notes on this clone: This specimen includes other DNA sequences encoding the same CDR3. The genes are TRBV9 and TRBJ2-1, with D possibly being TRBD2 (7 bases). Germline CDR1 and CDR2: SGDLS and YYNGEE. CDR3 size: 12 residues. V was cut by 2 bases and J by 8 bases, with 8 bases left in between. CDR3 region: CASSVGGHEQFF. The CDR3, as DNA: TGTGCCAGCAGCGTCGGGGGGCATGAGCAGTTCTTC.

The chain uses TRBV15 and TRBJ2-3; D unresolved. The CDR3 runs 15 residues. From germline, CDR1 is LNHNV and CDR2 YYDKDF (reference sequence). With 8 bases removed from V and 5 bases from J, the gap between germline ends came to 20 bases. The CDR3 coding sequence is TGTGCCACCGCCAAGTCCTTATCGTCAGTAGATACGCAGTATTTT. It yields the protein CATAKSLSSVDTQYF.

The V call is TRBV5-1, the J call TRBJ1-1; D remains unclear. Germline values: CDR1 SGHRS, CDR2 YFSETQ. The CDR3 is 14 amino acids. Deletions cut 2 bases from V and 0 bases from J, with 8 bases between. CDR3 DNA sequence: TGCGCCAGCAGCTTAGAGCCCTTGAACACTGAAGCTTTCTTT. It specifies CASSLEPLNTEAFF. Together with reference TRBV5-1 and TRBJ1-1, the CDR3 gives the full variable domain: KAGVTQTPRYLIKTRGQQVTLSCSPISGHRSVSWYQQTPGQGLQFLFEYFSETQRNKGNFPGRFSGRQFSNSRSEMNVSTLELGDSALYLCASSLEPLNTEAFFGQGTRLTVV.

The V gene is TRBV2, the J gene TRBJ1-2, with a weak D call TRBD1 (5 bases). CDR3 length: 14 amino acids. Trimming shortened V by 6 bases and J by 2 bases, and 13 bases separated the two germline ends. CDR1 SNHLY and CDR2 FYNNEI come from the germline V gene. CDR3 sequence (DNA): TGTGCCAGCAGCGGCGGACAACTAAACTATGGCTACACCTTC. Translation gives CASSGGQLNYGYTF.

The chain has TRBV4-3 and TRBJ2-7; D gene ambiguous. The CDR3 is 14 amino acids. V lost 0 bases, J lost 2 bases, and 8 bases lay in between. CDR1 is LGHNA, CDR2 YSLEER, per germline. The CDR3 loop is CASSQDTVTYEQYF. In DNA form, the CDR3 reads TGCGCCAGCAGCCAAGATACGGTCACCTACGAGCAGTACTTC.

This clone is a singleton in its sample. This chain links TRBV5-1 with TRBJ2-3; 10 bases fit TRBD2. The length of the CDR3 is 14 residues. Germline V CDR1 and CDR2: SGHRS, YFSETQ. The trim removed 3 bases at V and 5 bases at J, leaving 3 bases unmatched. The CDR3 sequence is CASSYRTSGDTQYF. CDR3 nucleotides: TGCGCCAGCAGCTATAGGACTAGCGGAGATACGCAGTATTTT.

The V call is TRBV5-6, the J call TRBJ2-1; 11 nucleotides agree with TRBD2. Germline values: CDR1 SGHDT, CDR2 YYEEEE. The CDR3 has 18 amino acids. V trimming: 2 bases; J trimming: 10 bases; junction bases outside the gene matches: 17. The DNA for the CDR3 is TGTGCCAGCAGCTTTCCAACTAGCGGGAGAATAATACTTGGGGAGCAGTTCTTC. This encodes CASSFPTSGRIILGEQFF. The complete variable domain, with remaining parts taken from reference TRBV5-6 and TRBJ2-1, reads DAGVTQSPTHLIKTRGQQVTLRCSPKSGHDTVSWYQQALGQGPQFIFQYYEEEERQRGNFPDRFSGHQFPNYSSELNVNALLLGDSALYLCASSFPTSGRIILGEQFFGPGTRLTVL.

The chain combines TRBV9 with TRBJ2-3; TRBD2 aligns across 8 bases. There are 18 residues in the CDR3. Germline lookup yields CDR1 SGDLS and CDR2 YYNGEE. Trimming at V came to 4 bases and at J to 2 bases, leaving 15 bases not matched to a gene. CDR3 DNA: TGTGCCAGCAGCCTCCGGCCCTTAGCGGGAACTGTCACAGATACGCAGTATTTT. Translating it yields CASSLRPLAGTVTDTQYF. The full variable domain, in which reference TRBV9 and TRBJ2-3 provide the parts outside the CDR3, is DSGVTQTPKHLITATGQRVTLRCSPRSGDLSVYWYQQSLDQGLQFLIQYYNGEERAKGNILERFSAQQFPDLHSELNLSSLELGDSALYFCASSLRPLAGTVTDTQYFGPGTRLTVL.

The chain couples TRBV29-1 to TRBJ1-2; perhaps TRBD1 as D (5 bases). The CDR3 is 11 amino acids. Germline CDR1 and CDR2: SQVTM and ANQGSEA. CDR3 DNA sequence: TGCAGTGTACAGGAAAACTATGGCTACACCTTC. Translation gives CSVQENYGYTF.

This clone has only one observation. V usage is TRBV3-1 (or the pseudogene TRBV3-2) and J usage is TRBJ2-7; TRBD1 matches at 9 bases. CDR3 length: 15 residues. J gave up 3 bases and V 4 bases, and 7 bases lay outside the gene matches. CDR1 and CDR2 from the germline V gene are LGHDT and YNNKEL (reference sequence). This chain's CDR3 is CASSRAGTGNYEQYF. For the CDR3, the DNA is TGTGCCAGCAGCCGAGCAGGGACAGGGAACTACGAGCAGTACTTC.

V gene TRBV7-8 combines with J gene TRBJ2-5; a possible D gene is TRBD2 (5 bases). CDR3 length: 14 residues. Trimming left V 4 bases short and J 2 bases short, with 11 bases between. The V gene's germline CDR1 is SGHVS and CDR2 FQNEAQ. The DNA of the CDR3 is TGTGCCAGCAGCTCGGGGTGGTATCAAGAGACCCAGTACTTC. Encoded protein: CASSSGWYQETQYF.

The table lists this clone with a count of one. The rearrangement joins TRBV7-9 to TRBJ2-7, with 11 bases identical to TRBD1. After removal of 5 bases from V and 4 bases from J, the junction contained 7 bases not matched to a gene. CDR1 is SEHNR, CDR2 FQNEAQ, per germline (reference sequence). The CDR3 loop spans 15 amino acids. The CDR3 is CASSRWDRGGYEQYF. In DNA, the CDR3 is TGTGCCAGCAGCCGCTGGGACAGGGGGGGGTACGAGCAGTACTTC.

This clone has a handful of counts. The J gene is TRBJ2-5, the V gene TRBV7-3; the D gene is possibly TRBD2 (6 bases). V lost 8 bases and J lost 2, with 18 bases in between. Germline lookup yields CDR1 SGHTA and CDR2 FQGTGA. CDR3 length: 15 residues. Here the CDR3 DNA reads TGTGCCAGCTCCAACCTTCCCGGAGGGCAAGAGACCCAGTACTTC. Protein: CASSNLPGGQETQYF. The whole variable domain, remainder taken from reference TRBV7-3 and TRBJ2-5, is GAGVSQTPSNKVTEKGKYVELRCDPISGHTALYWYRQSLGQGPEFLIYFQGTGAADDSGLPNDRFFAVRPEGSVSTLKIQRTERGDSAVYLCASSNLPGGQETQYFGPGTRLLVL.

The chain employs TRBV5-1 and TRBJ1-1; D might be TRBD1 (6 bases). V was clipped by 3 bases and J by 7 bases, with 13 bases between them. In germline, CDR1 is SGHRS, CDR2 YFSETQ. This CDR3 region has 13 residues. CDR3 protein: CASSSRGVGEAFF. The CDR3 nucleotides are TGCGCCAGCAGCTCCAGGGGTGTGGGTGAAGCTTTCTTT.

This rearrangement joins TRBV5-1 to TRBJ1-6; D is unclear. This CDR3 is 16 amino acids long. Germline-derived CDR1 and CDR2 are SGHRS and YFSETQ. Trimming removed 1 base from V and 2 bases from J, with 10 bases in between. DNA of the CDR3: TGCGCCAGCAGCTTGCACACAAAAACCTATAATTCACCCCTCCACTTT. Its protein is CASSLHTKTYNSPLHF.

The CDR3 here is CASSDADRLYNEQFF. CDR3 DNA sequence: TGTGCCAGCAGCGACGCGGACAGACTATACAATGAGCAGTTCTTC. The chain is built from TRBV27 and TRBJ2-1, with D tentatively TRBD1 (6 bases). This CDR3 comprises 15 residues. Looked up from germline, CDR1 is MNHEY and CDR2 is SMNVEV (reference sequence). V was trimmed by 6 bases and J by 4 bases, leaving 16 bases between them.

The V call is TRBV27, the J call TRBJ1-2; 8 positions match TRBD1. From germline, CDR1 is MNHEY and CDR2 SMNVEV (reference sequence). The CDR3 sequence is 13 residues long. With 4 bases clipped from V and 8 bases from J, the junction kept 6 bases outside the gene matches. CDR3 amino acids: CASSSGQGRGYTF. As DNA, the CDR3 is TGTGCCAGCAGTTCTGGACAGGGTCGGGGCTACACCTTC.

This sequence joins TRBV6-5 and TRBJ1-2; D uncertain. The CDR3 runs to 12 residues. Trimming took 8 bases from V and 0 from J, leaving 7 bases between them. Germline values: CDR1 MNHEY, CDR2 SVGAGI. In DNA, the CDR3 is TGTGCCAGCGGACTGACTAACTATGGCTACACCTTC. This translates into CASGLTNYGYTF.

The V gene is TRBV2, the J gene TRBJ2-7; no clear D gene. V lost 7 bases and J lost 9, with 16 bases in between. Germline CDR1 is SNHLY and CDR2 is FYNNEI. The CDR3 runs to 12 residues. For the CDR3, the DNA is TGTGCCAGCAATTTGGCAGTTGGGCCGCAGTACTTC. This encodes CASNLAVGPQYF.

The chain has TRBV15 and TRBJ1-3; unclear D gene. Germline CDR1 is LNHNV and CDR2 is YYDKDF (reference sequence). The CDR3 consists of 17 residues. V was shortened by 0 bases and J by 3 bases, with 15 bases between the two germline ends. CDR3 sequence reads: CATSRDAPRGVGNTIYF. In DNA form, the CDR3 reads TGTGCCACCAGCAGAGATGCCCCGCGAGGTGTTGGAAACACCATATATTTT.

The chain links TRBV5-4 to TRBJ2-1; no reliable D call. CDR1 is SGHNT and CDR2 is YYREEE in the germline V gene (reference sequence). This CDR3 is built from 16 residues. V was clipped by 1 base and J by 0 bases, with 11 bases between them. The CDR3 DNA reads as TGTGCCAGCAGCTTGTTCCAGAGGAGCTCCTACAATGAGCAGTTCTTC. Amino acid sequence: CASSLFQRSSYNEQFF.

The rearrangement uses TRBV5-6 and TRBJ2-7; 9 bases match TRBD2. CDR3 size: 16 residues. Germline-derived CDR1 and CDR2 are SGHDT and YYEEEE. V lost 0 bases to trimming and J lost 2 bases; unmatched junction nucleotides: 6. CDR3 protein: CASSLVSSGVAYEQYF. CDR3 sequence (DNA): TGTGCCAGCAGCTTGGTGTCTAGCGGGGTCGCCTACGAGCAGTACTTC.

The J gene is TRBJ2-1, the V gene TRBV5-1; unclear D gene. CDR3 length equals 15 residues. Trimming removed 0 bases at V and 8 bases at J, with 15 bases between. The germline V gene encodes CDR1 SGHRS and CDR2 YFSETQ. The CDR3 here is CASSLVSGTVDEQFF. CDR3 bases: TGCGCCAGCAGCTTGGTTTCAGGAACGGTGGATGAGCAGTTCTTC.

The genes are TRBV19 and TRBJ1-5; 7 bases match TRBD1. Germline V lookup: CDR1 LNHDA, CDR2 SQIVND (reference sequence). The CDR3 covers 14 residues. J lost 7 bases, V lost 5 bases, and 8 bases had no gene match. The CDR3 nucleotides read TGTGCCAGTAGTCCCACAGGGGTTACACAGCCCCAGCATTTT. Its translation: CASSPTGVTQPQHF.

This clone was counted between two and nine times. The chain is built from TRBV9 and TRBJ1-6, with no clear D. V was trimmed by 4 bases and J by 5 bases, leaving 16 bases between them. CDR1 is SGDLS, CDR2 YYNGEE, per germline. This CDR3 is 16 amino acids long. As DNA, the CDR3 is TGTGCCAGCAGCCCAGACCCGGGAGTGAATAATTCACCCCTCCACTTT. Encoded protein: CASSPDPGVNNSPLHF.